Shown below are 22 T cell receptor beta chains from a single sample sequenced in a study of CD8 T cells in Susac syndrome. cDNA came from approximately 0.5 to 1 ug RNA primed by random hexamers. In TCRdb, the immunoSEQ multiplex PCR reads were re-called with MiXCR into one record per CDR3 protein. The table records under 85,000 distinct CDR3 sequences, approximately 94% of them present only once. Sequenced material: CD8+ T cells from PBMCs. The receptor set was obtained from a human donor with Susac syndrome.

The chain is built from TRBV7-9 and TRBJ2-7; tentatively, D is TRBD2 (5 bases). The V and J ends lost 1 base and 7 bases respectively, with 11 bases between them. In germline, CDR1 is SEHNR, CDR2 FQNEAQ (reference sequence). This CDR3 contains 13 residues. CDR3 bases: TGTGCCAGCAGCTTAGGCCGGACGGGGGAGCAGTACTTC. It is translated as CASSLGRTGEQYF.

The chain combines TRBV19 with TRBJ2-1; maybe TRBD1 (5 bases). This CDR3 has 16 residues. V was trimmed by 2 bases and J by 0 bases, leaving 11 bases between them. Per the germline V gene, CDR1 is LNHDA and CDR2 is SQIVND (reference sequence). The CDR3 region is CASSISSRGSYNEQFF. The CDR3 coding sequence is TGTGCCAGTAGTATATCGTCTAGGGGCTCCTACAATGAGCAGTTCTTC.

This rearrangement joins TRBV27 to TRBJ1-6; D is unclear. V lost 2 bases to trimming and J lost 9 bases, with 14 bases between them. This CDR3 comprises 15 residues. Germline-derived CDR1 and CDR2 are MNHEY and SMNVEV (reference sequence). The CDR3: CASSLDSSGRSPLHF. As DNA, the CDR3 is TGTGCCAGCAGTTTAGATTCCTCAGGCCGTTCACCCCTCCACTTT.

The CDR3 nucleotides read TGTGCCATCAGACCCGGCCTCACTTCCCACGAGCAGTACTTC. It specifies CAIRPGLTSHEQYF. This chain links TRBV10-3 with TRBJ2-7; no firm D call. CDR3 size: 14 residues. CDR1 is ENHRY and CDR2 is SYGVKD in the germline V gene. Trimming stripped 6 bases from V and 5 bases from J, with 17 bases between.

The rearrangement joins TRBV28 to TRBJ2-1, with 8 bases fitting TRBD2. V lost 5 bases to trimming and J lost 4 bases; unmatched junction nucleotides: 4. This CDR3 contains 14 residues. Germline assignment: CDR1 MDHEN and CDR2 SYDVKM. The CDR3 nucleotides read TGTGCCAGCAGTCAGCGGGAGTCGTACAATGAGCAGTTCTTC. This sequence encodes CASSQRESYNEQFF. The whole variable domain, remainder taken from reference TRBV28 and TRBJ2-1, is DVKVTQSSRYLVKRTGEKVFLECVQDMDHENMFWYRQDPGLGLRLIYFSYDVKMKEKGDIPEGYSVSREKKERFSLILESASTNQTSMYLCASSQRESYNEQFFGPGTRLTVL.

The chain has TRBV30 and TRBJ2-1; TRBD2 matches at 9 bases. V lost 0 bases, J lost 10 bases, and 10 bases stayed unmatched. There are 15 residues in the CDR3. CDR1 is GTSNPN, CDR2 SVGIG, per germline (reference sequence). The CDR3 nucleotides read TGTGCCTGGAGTGTCTCGGGGCTAGCGGGGCGAGAGCAGTTCTTC. It specifies CAWSVSGLAGREQFF.

This chain links TRBV7-8 with TRBJ2-7; TRBD2 matches 7 bases. Looked up from germline, CDR1 is SGHVS and CDR2 is FQNEAQ. The CDR3 is 16 residues long. With V trimmed by 0 bases and J by 3 bases, 8 bases remained unmatched. CDR3 DNA: TGTGCCAGCAGCTTAGCAGCGGGATTCACTTACTACGAGCAGTACTTC. Protein sequence: CASSLAAGFTYYEQYF.

The chain carries TRBV21-1 and TRBJ2-3; the table's TRBD2 call for D was not verified on the DNA. TRBV21-1 is listed as a pseudogene. The CDR3 has 15 amino acids. CDR3 amino acids: CASSKEVEDTDTQYF. The DNA of the CDR3 is TGTGCCAGCAGCAAAGAGGTGGAGGACACAGATACGCAGTATTTT.

The sample holds one count of this clonotype. V is TRBV2 and J is TRBJ1-3; possible D gene TRBD1, 5 bases. This CDR3 region has 16 residues. Germline V lookup: CDR1 SNHLY, CDR2 FYNNEI. V was clipped by 5 bases and J by 1 base, with 15 bases between them. CDR3 sequence reads: CASSRDGSNSGNTIYF. As DNA, the CDR3 is TGTGCCAGCAGTAGGGACGGTTCAAATTCTGGAAACACCATATATTTT.

This rearrangement joins TRBV9 to TRBJ1-1, with D hard to call. V lost 0 bases and J 6 bases, leaving 9 bases between the germline ends. Per germline, CDR1 SGDLS and CDR2 YYNGEE. This CDR3 has 13 amino acids. CDR3 in amino acids: CASSVGGLAEAFF. The CDR3 DNA reads as TGTGCCAGCAGCGTAGGGGGATTGGCTGAAGCTTTCTTT. Full variable domain (outside the CDR3, taken from reference TRBV9 and TRBJ1-1): DSGVTQTPKHLITATGQRVTLRCSPRSGDLSVYWYQQSLDQGLQFLIQYYNGEERAKGNILERFSAQQFPDLHSELNLSSLELGDSALYFCASSVGGLAEAFFGQGTRLTVV.

A single count supports this clonotype. This chain uses TRBV7-8 with TRBJ2-3; 8 bases are a match to TRBD1. With V trimmed by 5 bases and J by 4 bases, 11 bases remained unmatched. Germline V gives CDR1 SGHVS, CDR2 FQNEAQ. The CDR3 contains 16 residues. The CDR3 region is CASSPEGGGQADTQYF. The DNA of the CDR3 is TGTGCCAGCAGCCCGGAAGGTGGGGGACAGGCAGATACGCAGTATTTT. The full variable domain, with the rest looked up from reference TRBV7-8 and TRBJ2-3, is GAGVSQSPRYKVAKRGQDVALRCDPISGHVSLFWYQQALGQGPEFLTYFQNEAQLDKSGLPSDRFFAERPEGSVSTLKIQRTQQEDSAVYLCASSPEGGGQADTQYFGPGTRLTVL.

The V and J genes are TRBV4-2 and TRBJ2-3; 8 bases match TRBD2. With V trimmed by 4 bases and J by 3 bases, 3 bases remained unmatched. CDR3 length: 14 residues. CDR1 and CDR2 (germline): LGHNA, YNFKEQ. This chain's CDR3 is CASSPREGTDTQYF. DNA of the CDR3: TGTGCCAGCAGCCCCCGGGAGGGGACAGATACGCAGTATTTT.

This chain connects TRBV29-1 to TRBJ2-7; D is perhaps TRBD1 (5 bases). This CDR3 comprises 13 residues. V shed 7 bases and J shed 4 bases, with 17 bases lying between them. Germline lookup yields CDR1 SQVTM and CDR2 ANQGSEA. The CDR3: CSGRWAGSYEQYF. The CDR3 DNA follows: TGCAGCGGAAGGTGGGCAGGGTCGTACGAGCAGTACTTC.

The chain has TRBV4-3 and TRBJ1-2; no clear D gene. The ends were cut back, 1 base at V and 4 bases at J, with 13 bases in the middle. The CDR3 contains 15 residues. Germline loops: CDR1 LGHNA, CDR2 YSLEER. The CDR3 DNA reads as TGCGCCAGCAGCCAAGTAGTTGTGGCGAGCTATGGCTACACCTTC. Its protein product is CASSQVVVASYGYTF.

This chain links TRBV7-8 with TRBJ1-5, with D uncertain. The CDR3 spans 14 residues. CDR1 and CDR2 from the germline V gene are SGHVS and FQNEAQ. V lost 2 bases, J lost 6 bases, and 11 bases lay in between. DNA of the CDR3: TGTGCCAGCAGCTTACAACCGGACCGTCAGCCCCAGCATTTT. As protein: CASSLQPDRQPQHF.

This chain uses TRBV28 with TRBJ2-7, with TRBD2 matching 12 bases. The CDR3 contains 18 residues. Per germline, CDR1 MDHEN and CDR2 SYDVKM. V trimming: 7 bases; J trimming: 2 bases; junction bases outside the gene matches: 15. CDR3 nucleotides: TGTGCCAGCATCCCCCGGAACCATACTAGCGGGAGGACCTACGAGCAGTACTTC. Translated, it gives CASIPRNHTSGRTYEQYF.

The V call is TRBV6-5, the J call TRBJ2-7, with unresolved D. Germline CDR1 reads MNHEY; CDR2 reads SVGAGI. Trimming pared 3 bases from V and 7 bases from J, leaving 7 bases between. CDR3 length: 11 amino acids. For the CDR3, the DNA is TGTGCCAGCAGTTATTTATGGGAGCAGTACTTC. This sequence encodes CASSYLWEQYF.

The chain uses TRBV2 and TRBJ1-5; 10 bases fit TRBD1. Trimming at V came to 3 bases and at J to 7 bases, leaving 3 bases not matched to a gene. This CDR3 has 14 amino acids. Germline V gene sequence: CDR1 SNHLY, CDR2 FYNNEI. The CDR3 here is CASSEGTGDQPQHF. The CDR3 DNA is TGTGCCAGCAGTGAGGGGACAGGGGACCAGCCCCAGCATTTT.

The chain is built from TRBV29-1 and TRBJ1-1, with TRBD1 matching 8 bases. With 2 bases clipped from V and 5 bases from J, the junction kept 22 bases outside the gene matches. Germline V gene data show CDR1 as SQVTM and CDR2 as ANQGSEA. The CDR3 runs 19 residues. The CDR3 sequence is CSVEPPDRVVNQGKTEAFF. The CDR3, as DNA: TGCAGCGTTGAACCCCCGGACAGGGTAGTCAACCAAGGTAAAACTGAAGCTTTCTTT.

The chain is built from TRBV30 and TRBJ1-4; D not resolved. From germline, CDR1 is GTSNPN and CDR2 SVGIG (reference sequence). This CDR3 spans 12 amino acids. V shed 3 bases and J shed 4 bases, with 6 bases lying between them. This CDR3 is CAWRGDNEKLFF. Written as DNA, the CDR3 is TGTGCCTGGAGAGGCGATAATGAAAAACTGTTTTTT.

J is TRBJ2-3 and V is TRBV30; tentatively, D is TRBD2 (5 bases). CDR1 and CDR2 from the germline V gene are GTSNPN and SVGIG (reference sequence). The CDR3 totals 13 residues. With 3 bases removed from V and 0 bases from J, the gap between germline ends came to 7 bases. CDR3 region: CAWRGASTDTQYF. The CDR3 DNA sequence: TGTGCCTGGAGGGGAGCTAGCACAGATACGCAGTATTTT. Complete variable domain (other parts from reference TRBV30 and TRBJ2-3): SQTIHQWPATLVQPVGSPLSLECTVEGTSNPNLYWYRQAAGRGLQLLFYSVGIGQISSEVPQNLSASRPQDRQFILSSKKLLLSDSGFYLCAWRGASTDTQYFGPGTRLTVL.

The table lists this clonotype with a count of one. The V call is TRBV9, the J call TRBJ1-2; D gene ambiguous. This CDR3 region has 13 residues. V lost 3 bases and J lost 6, with 12 bases in between. CDR1 SGDLS and CDR2 YYNGEE come from the germline V gene. The DNA of the CDR3 is TGTGCCAGCAGCGCGGGCCAGACCAATGGCTACACCTTC. Amino acids: CASSAGQTNGYTF.